The next 3 T cell receptor beta chains were all read from a single sample in a study of post-analysis software for immune sequencing data. Whole-study findings and limits: About five TRBV segments occurring more often in patients than controls included TRBV5-6, TRBV5-1 and TRBV20-1.

Each TCR beta cDNA library carried unique molecular identifiers. TCRdb reprocessed the PCR reads via MiXCR and lists one record per CDR3 protein. This table has more than 500,000 distinct CDR3 sequences, approximately 31% appearing once. Their antigen targets remain unknown. Source material: blood. The receptors originated from a girl younger than 18 with multiple sclerosis.

This clonotype appeared a few times. The chain has TRBV3-1 and TRBJ1-2, with 8 bases matching TRBD1. J lost 8 bases, V lost 4 bases, and 9 bases had no gene match. The CDR3 runs to 14 residues. The germline V gene has CDR1 LGHDT and CDR2 YNNKEL (reference sequence). CDR3 sequence reads: CASSPPGQGGGYTF. The CDR3 DNA is TGTGCCAGCAGCCCGCCCGGACAGGGTGGGGGCTACACCTTC.

J is TRBJ2-7 and V is TRBV28, with a weak D call TRBD2 (5 bases). Germline V gene sequence: CDR1 MDHEN, CDR2 SYDVKM. Trimming took 2 bases from V and 0 from J, leaving 11 bases between them. The CDR3 contains 15 residues. The CDR3 bases are TGTGCCAGCAGTTTACGCGGGTGGAGCTCCTACGAGCAGTACTTC. Protein product: CASSLRGWSSYEQYF.

The chain employs TRBV5-1 and TRBJ2-1; 9 bases line up with TRBD2. After removal of 2 bases from V and 5 bases from J, the junction contained 14 bases not matched to a gene. The CDR3 has 18 residues. Per germline, CDR1 SGHRS and CDR2 YFSETQ. CDR3 nucleotides: TGCGCCAGCAGCTTTAGGGCCCTCGGAGCGGGGGGCGACAATGAGCAGTTCTTC. This gives the protein CASSFRALGAGGDNEQFF.